This T cell receptor beta chain was recovered during a study of memory B cells and T cells in multiple sclerosis. J gave up 7 bases and V 4 bases, and 5 bases lay outside the gene matches. This CDR3 has 14 amino acids. Germline-derived CDR1 and CDR2 are SGHVS and FNYEAQ. On this clone itself: Its cognate antigen is unknown.

Generated by immunoSEQ multiplex PCR, the TCRdb table keeps only in-frame clones and is missing some. The sample has about 45,000 clones; 82% are singletons. Separate sequencing covered autoproliferating (CFSE-dim) and non-proliferating (CFSE-high) T cells from stimulus-free culture. Pooled replicate wells came from approximately 50 million CFSE-labeled PBMCs cultured 7 days without stimulus. Without exogenous stimuli, 0.45 to 0.55 uM CFSE-labeled PBMCs were cultured serum-free. This sequence was found in a human donor with multiple sclerosis. Sequencing used PBMCs from blood kept in culture. The V call is TRBV7-6, the J call TRBJ1-3; 9 bases agree with TRBD1. Here the CDR3 DNA reads TGTGCCAGCAGCTCTGGGACAGGGAGGAACACCATATATTTT. This translates into CASSSGTGRNTIYF.